This entry concerns a single T cell receptor (beta chain). TCRdb passed the 5' RACE reads through MiXCR, listing each CDR3 protein once. The table shows under 1 million distinct CDR3 sequences, with approximately 13% occurring only once. This specimen belongs to a study of identical twins. CDR1 SGHDN and CDR2 FVKESK come from the germline V gene. The junction had 11 bases not matched to a gene; V was cut back by 4 bases and J by 5 bases. The CDR3 runs 17 residues. These same records also appear under a second study, on yellow fever vaccine responses in identical twins.

This receptor was identified in a young woman in good health. Sequencing was carried out using PBMCs. The chain has TRBV14 and TRBJ2-1, with 10 bases matching TRBD2. As DNA, the CDR3 is TGTGCCAGCAGCCGTCCCGGGACTAGCGTGGGAAACAATGAGCAGTTCTTC. Protein: CASSRPGTSVGNNEQFF.